This T cell receptor (beta chain) appears in the sequencing data of a study of post-analysis software for immune sequencing data. Whole-study context: Relapsing-remitting, secondary progressive and progressive-relapsing courses of multiple sclerosis were included.

TCR beta cDNA libraries had unique molecular identifiers. T cells numbering about 0.85 to 11 million yielded cDNA molecules that totaled some 500,000. TCRdb fed the PCR reads into MiXCR, producing one record per CDR3 protein. The table has around 250,000 distinct CDR3 sequences, less than 40% seen once. Study findings and constraints: A significant reduction in normalized Chao1 diversity was observed in multiple sclerosis patients versus controls.

This clonotype was counted at least ten times. No antigen is known for it. The clonotype comes from a girl aged 5 to 17 with multiple sclerosis. Sequenced: blood.

The chain's CDR3 is CASSPRLGAPYNSPLHF. The CDR3 DNA reads TGTGCCAGCAGCCCCCGCCTAGGGGCGCCCTATAATTCACCCCTCCACTTT. V is TRBV7-8 and J is TRBJ1-6; tentatively, D is TRBD1 (5 bases). The CDR3 is 17 amino acids. Trimming removed 5 bases from V and 2 bases from J, with 16 bases in between. Germline V gene lookup returns CDR1 SGHVS and CDR2 FQNEAQ.